The clone carrying this T cell receptor (beta chain) was detected only a few times. Its antigen remains unknown. The PCR had 60 Vbeta and 13 Jbeta primers. Methods used by the authors: Roughly 11 million shared chains were among the about 80 million unique TCR beta chains that a later analysis counted. Assay: immunoSEQ multiplex PCR; the TCRdb copy retains only in-frame clones and omits some. That table supplies the V and J calls and clone size; D and trimming were determined from the DNA. The repertoire holds over 90,000 clones, with more than 70% as singletons. The CDR3 has 15 amino acids. The ends were cut back, 1 base at V and 0 bases at J, with 9 bases in the middle. The V gene's germline CDR1 is LGHNA and CDR2 YNFKEQ. The sample originates from a study of cytomegalovirus exposure and HLA in healthy donors. General study results and limits: Donors were assumed by presence/absence analyses to have roughly uniform sequencing depth. Cytomegalovirus-associated TCR beta chains were listed, numbering 164.

J is TRBJ1-1 and V is TRBV4-2; D possibly corresponds to TRBD1 (5 bases). The clonotype comes from a woman in her sixties in good health and CMV-seropositive. The sequenced sample consisted of PBMCs. The CDR3 coding sequence is TGTGCCAGCAGCCAAGCGGACAACATGAACACTGAAGCTTTCTTT. It specifies CASSQADNMNTEAFF.